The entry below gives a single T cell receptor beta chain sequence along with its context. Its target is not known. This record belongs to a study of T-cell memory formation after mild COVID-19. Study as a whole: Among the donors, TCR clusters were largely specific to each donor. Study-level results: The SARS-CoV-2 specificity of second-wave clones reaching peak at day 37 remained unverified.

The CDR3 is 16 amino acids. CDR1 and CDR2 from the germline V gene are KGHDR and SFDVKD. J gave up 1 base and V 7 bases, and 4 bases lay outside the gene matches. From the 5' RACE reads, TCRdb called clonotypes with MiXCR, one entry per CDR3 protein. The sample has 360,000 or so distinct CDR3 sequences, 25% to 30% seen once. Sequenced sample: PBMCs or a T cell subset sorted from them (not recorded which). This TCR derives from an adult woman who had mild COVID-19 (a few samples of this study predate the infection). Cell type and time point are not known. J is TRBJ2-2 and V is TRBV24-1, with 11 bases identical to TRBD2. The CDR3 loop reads CATSRLAGLNTGELFF. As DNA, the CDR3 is TGTGCCACCAGCCGACTAGCGGGACTGAACACCGGGGAGCTGTTTTTT.